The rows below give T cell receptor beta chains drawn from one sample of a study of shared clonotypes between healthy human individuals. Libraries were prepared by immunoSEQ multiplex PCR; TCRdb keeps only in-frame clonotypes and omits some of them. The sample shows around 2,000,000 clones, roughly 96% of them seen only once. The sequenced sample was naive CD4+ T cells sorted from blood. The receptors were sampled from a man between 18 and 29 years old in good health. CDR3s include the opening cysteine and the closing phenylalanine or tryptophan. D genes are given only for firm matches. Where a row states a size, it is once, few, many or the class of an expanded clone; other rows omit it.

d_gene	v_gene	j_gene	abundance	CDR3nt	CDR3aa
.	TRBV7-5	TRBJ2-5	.	TGTGCCAGAAGCTCATCTCCGGGACAGGGGAATCGGACCCAGTACTTC	CARSSSPGQGNRTQYF
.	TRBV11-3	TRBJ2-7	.	TGTGCCAGCAGCTTGGCCGGGGCCCTAGTGGAGCAGTACTTC	CASSLAGALVEQYF
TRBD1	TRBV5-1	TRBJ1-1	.	TGCGCCAGCAGCTCTGGACAGGAGAACACTGAAGCTTTCTTT	CASSSGQENTEAFF
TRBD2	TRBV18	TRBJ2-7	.	TGTGCCAGCTCACCAAGGGCTAGCGGGACTAGCTCCTACGAGCAGTACTTC	CASSPRASGTSSYEQYF
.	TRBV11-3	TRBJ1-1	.	TGTGCCAGCAGCCTCACAGGGAACACTGAAGCTTTCTTT	CASSLTGNTEAFF
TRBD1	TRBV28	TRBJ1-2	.	TGTGCCAGCAGTTTAAGCCCCGGGACAGGGGGCCACGGCTACACCTTC	CASSLSPGTGGHGYTF
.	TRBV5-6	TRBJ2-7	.	TGTGCCAGCAGCGCCGAATGGGAGCAGTACTTC	CASSAEWEQYF
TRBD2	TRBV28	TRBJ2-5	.	TGTGCCAGCAGAATAGGGGTGGAGCGGGGGGCCCAAGAGACCCAGTACTTC	CASRIGVERGAQETQYF
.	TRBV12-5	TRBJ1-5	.	TGTGCTAGTGGTTCCCCCGGGGGGCGCAGGTTTTATAGCAATCAGCCCCAGCATTTT	CASGSPGGRRFYSNQPQHF
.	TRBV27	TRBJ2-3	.	TGTGCCAGCAGTTTGCTTTGGGGCGGGGCGAACACAGATACGCAGTATTTT	CASSLLWGGANTDTQYF
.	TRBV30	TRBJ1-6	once	TGTGCCTGGAGGCCGGGGTTGAATTCACCCCTCCACTTT	CAWRPGLNSPLHF
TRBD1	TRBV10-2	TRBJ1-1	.	TGCGCCAGCAGTGAGACAGGGGGCCGGAGTGAAGCTTTCTTT	CASSETGGRSEAFF
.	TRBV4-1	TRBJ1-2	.	TGCGCCAGCAGCCACCCCAGGAGGGACTACACCTTC	CASSHPRRDYTF
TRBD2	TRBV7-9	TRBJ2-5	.	TGTGCCAGCAGCTCTTGGAGGGGACTAGCCTGGGAGACCCAGTACTTC	CASSSWRGLAWETQYF
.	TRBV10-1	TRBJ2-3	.	TGCGCCAGCAGTCTATGGGGAACAGATACGCAGTATTTT	CASSLWGTDTQYF
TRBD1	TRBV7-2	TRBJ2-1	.	TGTGCCAGCCGGGGACAGCTGAGCTCCTACAATGAGCAGTTCTTC	CASRGQLSSYNEQFF
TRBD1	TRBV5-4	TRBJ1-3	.	TGTGCCAGCGGCACCGGGACAGTCTCTGGAAACACCATATATTTT	CASGTGTVSGNTIYF
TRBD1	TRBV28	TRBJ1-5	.	TGTGCCAGCAGTTTTGGACAGGGGTTGGAGCCCCAGCATTTT	CASSFGQGLEPQHF
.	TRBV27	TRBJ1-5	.	TGTGCCAGCAGTTTAAGGAATAGCAATCAGCCCCAGCATTTT	CASSLRNSNQPQHF
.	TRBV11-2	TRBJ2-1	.	TGTGCCAGCAGCTTAGCCCTTGTCGGCGAGCAGTTCTTC	CASSLALVGEQFF
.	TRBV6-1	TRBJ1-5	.	TGTGCCAGCAGTGGGGGGCCTTCCGTGGGCAATCAGCCCCAGCATTTT	CASSGGPSVGNQPQHF
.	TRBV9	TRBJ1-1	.	TGTGCCAGCAGCCAAACAGGGTTAGGGAAAACTGAAGCTTTCTTT	CASSQTGLGKTEAFF
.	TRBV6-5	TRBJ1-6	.	TGTGCCAGCAGTTATTGGCATAGCGGCTCACCCCTCCACTTT	CASSYWHSGSPLHF
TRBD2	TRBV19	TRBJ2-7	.	TGTGCCAGTAGTACCGCCGGGACTAGCGGAACCTACGAGCAGTACTTC	CASSTAGTSGTYEQYF
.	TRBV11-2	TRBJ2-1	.	TGTGCCAGCAGTTCCACAGGGTTTCTAAGCTCCTACAATGAGCAGTTCTTC	CASSSTGFLSSYNEQFF
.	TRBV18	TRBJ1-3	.	TGTGCCAGCTCGCAAACTTGGGCCTCTGGAAACACCATATATTTT	CASSQTWASGNTIYF
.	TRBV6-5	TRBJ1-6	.	TGTGCCAGCATTTTCCAGGTCCTGGGTTCACCCCTCCACTTT	CASIFQVLGSPLHF
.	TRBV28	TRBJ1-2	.	TGTGCCAGCAGTTTAAGGGGTAGGGTCTATGGCTACACCTTC	CASSLRGRVYGYTF
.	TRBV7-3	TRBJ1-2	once	TGTGCCAGCAGCCCTGGGGGGGCGCCTAACTATGGCTACACCTTC	CASSPGGAPNYGYTF
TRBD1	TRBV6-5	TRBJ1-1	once	TGTGCCAGCACCGAGACAGGGTCAACTGAAGCTTTCTTT	CASTETGSTEAFF
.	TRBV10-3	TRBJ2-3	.	TGTGCCATCAAGGCTTTGGGAGGTGGTACAGATACGCAGTATTTT	CAIKALGGGTDTQYF
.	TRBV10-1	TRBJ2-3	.	TGCGCCAGCAGTACTAGCACAGATACGCAGTATTTT	CASSTSTDTQYF
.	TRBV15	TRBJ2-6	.	TGTGCCACCCGAGGCTCTGGGGCCAACGTCCTGACTTTC	CATRGSGANVLTF
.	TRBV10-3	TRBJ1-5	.	TGTGCCATCAGTGAGTCCTGGACACCAAGCAATCAGCCCCAGCATTTT	CAISESWTPSNQPQHF
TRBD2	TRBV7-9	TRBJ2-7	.	TGTGCCAGCAGCTTTAGCTGGGGCGGGAGGGCAACCTACGAGCAGTACTTC	CASSFSWGGRATYEQYF
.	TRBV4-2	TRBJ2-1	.	TGTGCCAGCAGCCTATTGTCCGGAACCTCCTACAATGAGCAGTTCTTC	CASSLLSGTSYNEQFF
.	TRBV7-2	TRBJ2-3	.	TGTGCCAGCAGCTTGAGGGGACGTAACACAGATACGCAGTATTTT	CASSLRGRNTDTQYF
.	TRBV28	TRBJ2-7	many	TGTGCCAGCAGCCGGGTATACGAGCAGTACTTC	CASSRVYEQYF
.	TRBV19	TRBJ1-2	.	TGTGCCAGTAGTTACAGCGCTAACTATGGCTACACCTTC	CASSYSANYGYTF
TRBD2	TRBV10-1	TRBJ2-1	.	TGCGCCAGCAGTGAGTCGGGTTGGCGGGGGACCAACAATGAGCAGTTCTTC	CASSESGWRGTNNEQFF
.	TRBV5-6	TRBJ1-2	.	TGTGCCAGCAGCTTAGTAAACTATGGCTACACCTTC	CASSLVNYGYTF
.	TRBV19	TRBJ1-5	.	TGTGCCAGTAGTAAGGGACCGGGAAATCAGCCCCAGCATTTT	CASSKGPGNQPQHF
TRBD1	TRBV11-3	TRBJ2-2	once	TGTGCCAGCAGCTTAGCTGGACAGGGTTACACCGGGGAGCTGTTTTTT	CASSLAGQGYTGELFF
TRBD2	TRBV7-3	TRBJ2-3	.	TGTGCCAGCAGCCTCCAACTAGCGGGGGACTCTGAGGGCACAGATACGCAGTATTTT	CASSLQLAGDSEGTDTQYF
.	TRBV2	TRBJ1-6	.	TGTGCCAGCAGTGAAAGAGAGCCACCGCCCCTCCACTTT	CASSEREPPPLHF
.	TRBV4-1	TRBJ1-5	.	TGCGCCAGCAGCCAAGCTTTCCGGGGCCCGGAGCCCCAGCATTTT	CASSQAFRGPEPQHF
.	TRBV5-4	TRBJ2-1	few	TGTGCCAGCAGCTCCGGGGGGCAGGTTTGGGATGAGCAGTTCTTC	CASSSGGQVWDEQFF
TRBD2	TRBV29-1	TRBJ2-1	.	TGCAGCGTTGGAAGGACTAGCGGTTACAATGAGCAGTTCTTC	CSVGRTSGYNEQFF
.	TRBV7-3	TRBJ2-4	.	TGTGCCAGCAGCCCAGGGGGGTCGGTAAACATTCAGTACTTC	CASSPGGSVNIQYF